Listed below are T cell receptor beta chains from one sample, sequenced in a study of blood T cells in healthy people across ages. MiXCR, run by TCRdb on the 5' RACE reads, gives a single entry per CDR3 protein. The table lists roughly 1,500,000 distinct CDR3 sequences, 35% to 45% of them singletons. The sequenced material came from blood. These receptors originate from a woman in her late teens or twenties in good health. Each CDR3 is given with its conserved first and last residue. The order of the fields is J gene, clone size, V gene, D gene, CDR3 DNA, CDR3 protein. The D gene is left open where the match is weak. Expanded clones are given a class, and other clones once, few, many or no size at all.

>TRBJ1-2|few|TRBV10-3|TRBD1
TGTGCCATCAGCACCGGGACAGAGAACTATGGCTACACCTTC
CAISTGTENYGYTF
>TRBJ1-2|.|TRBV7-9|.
TGTGCCAGCAGCTCCCAGAGTTTGGGCAGCTACACCTTC
CASSSQSLGSYTF
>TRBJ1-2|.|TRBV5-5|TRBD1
TGTGCCAGCAGCACCGAAGGACAGGCGGTCTATGGCTACACCTTC
CASSTEGQAVYGYTF
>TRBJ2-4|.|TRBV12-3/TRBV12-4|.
TGTGCCAGCAGCTTAGGGGGGAATAAAAACATTCAGTACTTC
CASSLGGNKNIQYF
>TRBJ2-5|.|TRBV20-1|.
TGCAGTGCTAGAGACCCTCACAAAGGAGGAGAGACCCAGTACTTC
CSARDPHKGGETQYF
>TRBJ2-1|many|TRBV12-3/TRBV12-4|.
TGTGCCAGCAGTCCCGGCGGGGGCAACAATGAGCAGTTCTTC
CASSPGGGNNEQFF
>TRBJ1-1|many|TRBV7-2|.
TGTGCCAGCAGTTTAGGTACAATGAACACTGAAGCTTTCTTT
CASSLGTMNTEAFF
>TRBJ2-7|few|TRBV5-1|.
TGCGCCAGCAGCTTGGAGGGTAGCGTGGATTCCTACGAGCAGTACTTC
CASSLEGSVDSYEQYF
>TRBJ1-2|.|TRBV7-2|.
TGTGCCAGCGTGGGCCTCGGGCTCTACTATGGCTACACCTTC
CASVGLGLYYGYTF
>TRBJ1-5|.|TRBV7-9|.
TGTGCCAGCAGCTTAGGTTCGGTGATGGGGCCCCAGCATTTT
CASSLGSVMGPQHF
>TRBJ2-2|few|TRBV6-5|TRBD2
TGTGCCAGCAGTCCGGGACTAGCGGGCATCGGGGAGCTGTTTTTT
CASSPGLAGIGELFF
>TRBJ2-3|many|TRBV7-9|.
TGTGCCAGCAGCTCCAGGGGGGGGCTGACAGATACGCAGTATTTT
CASSSRGGLTDTQYF
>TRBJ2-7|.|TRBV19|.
TGTGCCAGTAGTAAAAGGACAGATCACGAGCAGTACTTC
CASSKRTDHEQYF
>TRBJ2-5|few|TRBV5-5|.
TGTGCCAGCAGCCCAGAAAGCTTTCAAGAGACCCAGTACTTC
CASSPESFQETQYF
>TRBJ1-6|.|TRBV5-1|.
TGCGCCAGCAGCGGCCGCTCCGGAACCTATAATTCACCCCTCCACTTT
CASSGRSGTYNSPLHF
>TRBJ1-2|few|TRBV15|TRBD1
TGTGCCACCACCACGACAGGGGAGAATGGCTACACCTTC
CATTTTGENGYTF
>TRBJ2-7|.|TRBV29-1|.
TGCAGCGGCATAACAGGGTTTAATCTCTACGAGCAGTACTTC
CSGITGFNLYEQYF
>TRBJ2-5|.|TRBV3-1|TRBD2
TGTGCCAGCAGCCAAGATCAGATAGCGGGTACAGGGACCCAGTACTTC
CASSQDQIAGTGTQYF
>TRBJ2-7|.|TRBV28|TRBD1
TGTGCCAGCAGGACAGGGGGCGGCTACGAGCAGTACTTC
CASRTGGGYEQYF